Presented here are 25 T cell receptor beta chains from one specimen sequenced in a study of control samples from healthy donors and cancer patients. Assay used: immunoSEQ multiplex PCR; TCRdb lists only in-frame clones, some missing. This repertoire shows 210,000 or so clones, 91% found once; its top ten account for about 2%. The sequenced material came from blood. The receptors were sampled from a young man in good health.

V and J are TRBV19 and TRBJ2-1; D remains ambiguous. The CDR3 is made up of 11 amino acids. Looked up from germline, CDR1 is LNHDA and CDR2 is SQIVND (reference sequence). Between the trimmed V and J ends, which lost 7 bases and 8 bases, there was a span of 9 bases. The CDR3 spells CASTQRDEQFF. CDR3 DNA sequence: TGTGCCAGTACTCAAAGGGATGAGCAGTTCTTC.

The V call is TRBV7-6, the J call TRBJ1-6; possibly TRBD1 for D (6 bases). This CDR3 spans 15 amino acids. Germline CDR1 SGHVS, CDR2 FNYEAQ. Trimming pared 1 base from V and 5 bases from J, leaving 9 bases between. The CDR3 here is CASSLEAGDNSPLHF. In DNA form, the CDR3 reads TGTGCCAGCAGCTTAGAGGCAGGGGATAATTCACCCCTCCACTTT.

The genes are TRBV10-3 and TRBJ1-2; no definite D call. The CDR3 loop spans 15 amino acids. The V gene lost 0 bases and the J gene lost 0 bases, with 8 bases spanning the gap. The germline V gene encodes CDR1 ENHRY and CDR2 SYGVKD. The CDR3 region has the DNA TGTGCCATCAGTGAGTCGGAGAGAGCTAACTATGGCTACACCTTC. Amino acids: CAISESERANYGYTF.

This chain connects TRBV7-9 to TRBJ1-1; 8 bases align to TRBD1. This CDR3 has 18 residues. The germline V gene encodes CDR1 SEHNR and CDR2 FQNEAQ (reference sequence). Losses at the gene ends were 5 bases for V and 1 base for J; bases not matched to a gene: 15. CDR3 DNA sequence: TGTGCCAGCAGCAATTACGGGACAGGACTCGCAGGGAACACTGAAGCTTTCTTT. Translating it yields CASSNYGTGLAGNTEAFF.

DNA for the CDR3: TGTGCCATCAGTGAGCCTACTGCTGGGGATACGCAGTATTTT. Protein product: CAISEPTAGDTQYF. This chain joins TRBV10-3 and TRBJ2-3; D gene ambiguous. Trimming pared 2 bases from V and 6 bases from J, leaving 12 bases between. The CDR3 is 14 amino acids. Germline V gives CDR1 ENHRY, CDR2 SYGVKD.

The DNA for the CDR3 is TGTGCCAGCAGCTCCACAGGATTCTACGAGCAGTACTTC. It codes for CASSSTGFYEQYF. The gene calls are TRBV7-8 and TRBJ2-7; D may be TRBD1 (5 bases). Germline V gene sequence: CDR1 SGHVS, CDR2 FQNEAQ. The CDR3 loop spans 13 amino acids. V dropped 4 bases and J dropped 3 bases, with 10 bases sitting between them.

The rearrangement uses TRBV27 and TRBJ1-1; the D is unclear. Trimming removed 3 bases from V and 4 bases from J, with 9 bases in between. CDR1 and CDR2 (germline): MNHEY, SMNVEV (reference sequence). CDR3 length: 13 residues. The CDR3, as DNA: TGTGCCAGCAGTTTGTGGGTGAGCACTGAAGCTTTCTTT. It specifies CASSLWVSTEAFF.

The V call is TRBV10-3, the J call TRBJ1-2; a weak D match, TRBD1 (5 bases). This CDR3 spans 15 amino acids. Trimming took 6 bases from V and 1 from J, leaving 15 bases between them. Germline loops: CDR1 ENHRY, CDR2 SYGVKD. CDR3: CAIRPGPSDNYGYTF. CDR3 nucleotides: TGTGCCATCAGACCGGGACCGAGCGATAACTATGGCTACACCTTC.

The chain employs TRBV30 and TRBJ1-2, with 7 bases that match TRBD1. This CDR3 is built from 14 residues. V lost 1 base to trimming and J lost 3 bases; unmatched junction nucleotides: 5. Germline loops: CDR1 GTSNPN, CDR2 SVGIG (reference sequence). DNA of the CDR3: TGTGCCTGGAGTGCCAGGGGGAGTGACTATGGCTACACCTTC. Translated, it gives CAWSARGSDYGYTF.

CDR3 nucleotides: TGCGCCAGCAGCTTGGGGGGTAGAGACACTGAAGCTTTCTTT. Amino acids: CASSLGGRDTEAFF. J is TRBJ1-1 and V is TRBV5-1; D is uncertain. This CDR3 region has 14 residues. Trimming removed 0 bases from V and 3 bases from J, with 9 bases in between. The germline V gene encodes CDR1 SGHRS and CDR2 YFSETQ.

J is TRBJ1-3 and V is TRBV6-5; 7 bases fit TRBD1. J lost 0 bases, V lost 6 bases, and 2 bases had no gene match. Germline lookup yields CDR1 MNHEY and CDR2 SVGAGI. This CDR3 contains 14 residues. In DNA form, the CDR3 reads TGTGCCAGCAGCACAGGGGTCTCTGGAAACACCATATATTTT. Residues: CASSTGVSGNTIYF.

The chain uses TRBV24-1 and TRBJ2-5, with TRBD1 identical over 7 bases. Germline V gene lookup returns CDR1 KGHDR and CDR2 SFDVKD. The CDR3 loop spans 16 amino acids. V gave up 4 bases and J gave up 5 bases; unmatched junction bases: 12. The CDR3 here is CATSDPHRTGSETQYF. For the CDR3, the DNA is TGTGCCACCAGTGACCCACACCGGACAGGTTCGGAGACCCAGTACTTC.

For this clone: Other DNA sequences within the sample encode an identical CDR3. This sequence joins TRBV5-1 and TRBJ2-7; D unresolved. Trimming shortened V by 2 bases and J by 0 bases, and 3 bases separated the two germline ends. Germline V gene lookup returns CDR1 SGHRS and CDR2 YFSETQ. This CDR3 contains 12 residues. The CDR3 nucleotides read TGCGCCAGCAGCTTAAGCTCCTACGAGCAGTACTTC. This sequence encodes CASSLSSYEQYF.

The chain employs TRBV28 and TRBJ1-5; weak D call: TRBD1 (6 bases). The germline V gene encodes CDR1 MDHEN and CDR2 SYDVKM. The CDR3 is made up of 16 amino acids. Trimming removed 1 base at V and 0 bases at J, with 10 bases between. CDR3 nucleotides: TGTGCCAGCAGTTTATCAGCAGGGGTTAGCAATCAGCCCCAGCATTTT. The encoded protein is CASSLSAGVSNQPQHF.

The chain employs TRBV19 and TRBJ1-3; 7 bases are a match to TRBD1. The V and J ends lost 7 bases and 0 bases, in that order; junction bases with no gene match: 6. CDR1 is LNHDA, CDR2 SQIVND, per germline (reference sequence). This CDR3 is built from 15 residues. CDR3 DNA sequence: TGTGCCAGTACAGAGACAGGGAGCTCTGGAAACACCATATATTTT. Translating it yields CASTETGSSGNTIYF.

This clone was seen only once. The chain is built from TRBV12-3 or TRBV12-4 and TRBJ1-1, with D perhaps TRBD1 (5 bases). V was shortened by 5 bases and J by 3 bases, with 10 bases between the two germline ends. The CDR3 is made up of 13 amino acids. CDR3: CASSPGRYTEAFF. The CDR3, as DNA: TGTGCCAGCAGTCCAGGGAGATACACTGAAGCTTTCTTT.

The rearrangement links TRBV10-3 to TRBJ2-2, with 7 bases identical to TRBD1. This CDR3 is 15 amino acids long. Germline CDR1 reads ENHRY; CDR2 reads SYGVKD. V shed 6 bases and J 0 bases; nucleotides not matched to a gene: 4. CDR3 nucleotides: TGTGCCATCAGACCCGGGACAGCGAACACCGGGGAGCTGTTTTTT. It specifies CAIRPGTANTGELFF.

The CDR3 coding sequence is TGCGCCAGCAGCTACGGACAGGGCTACGAGCAGTACTTC. Translated, it gives CASSYGQGYEQYF. The chain has TRBV5-1 and TRBJ2-7; TRBD1 matches 8 bases. CDR3 length: 13 amino acids. V was pared by 3 bases and J by 3 bases, with 2 bases of the junction left unmatched. In germline, CDR1 is SGHRS, CDR2 YFSETQ.

J is TRBJ2-7 and V is TRBV6-1; D not certain. Trimming cost V 1 base and J 7 bases, with 5 bases left between them. CDR1 is MNHNS, CDR2 SASEGT, per germline. CDR3 length: 11 amino acids. The DNA of the CDR3 is TGTGCCAGCAGTGAAGAGAGGGAGCAGTACTTC. Amino acid sequence: CASSEEREQYF.

This rearrangement joins TRBV15 to TRBJ1-5, with 11 bases lining up with TRBD1. The J segment lost 6 bases and the V segment lost 5 bases, leaving 9 bases of the junction unmatched. There are 16 residues in the CDR3. The V gene's germline CDR1 is LNHNV and CDR2 YYDKDF (reference sequence). Here the CDR3 DNA reads TGTGCCACCAGCTCCGGGACAGGGGGAATTATTCAGCCCCAGCATTTT. Encoded protein: CATSSGTGGIIQPQHF.

This clone was seen a single time. The V gene is TRBV4-1, the J gene TRBJ1-3; tentative D call: TRBD1 (5 bases). V lost 2 bases and J 1 base, leaving 9 bases between the germline ends. The V gene's germline CDR1 is MGHRA and CDR2 YSYEKL. The CDR3 length is 15 residues. CDR3 nucleotides: TGCGCCAGCAGCCAAAGTGGGGGTTCTGGAAACACCATATATTTT. The encoded protein is CASSQSGGSGNTIYF.

The genes are TRBV6-1 and TRBJ1-2; D is unclear. Germline lookup yields CDR1 MNHNS and CDR2 SASEGT. This CDR3 has 13 residues. With 1 base removed from V and 4 bases from J, the gap between germline ends came to 7 bases. The CDR3 coding sequence is TGTGCCAGCAGTGAAGGGGCGGGCTATGGCTACACCTTC. Protein: CASSEGAGYGYTF.

The chain uses TRBV2 and TRBJ2-3; 8 nucleotides match TRBD2. The CDR3 length is 15 residues. V lost 2 bases, J lost 8 bases, and 9 bases stayed unmatched. Per germline, CDR1 SNHLY and CDR2 FYNNEI. This CDR3 reads CASSESPGGRGTQYF. The CDR3, as DNA: TGTGCCAGCAGTGAATCCCCGGGAGGGCGCGGTACGCAGTATTTT.

This clone is a singleton in its sample. CDR3 coding DNA: TGCAGTGCTAGTAAGGCGCGGGGGTTCATCGGGGAGCTGTTTTTT. Translated, it gives CSASKARGFIGELFF. The genes are TRBV20-1 and TRBJ2-2; 7 nucleotides agree with TRBD2. Per germline, CDR1 DFQATT and CDR2 SNEGSKA (reference sequence). This CDR3 is built from 15 residues. J was trimmed by 7 bases and V by 3 bases; bases with no gene match: 11.

The chain employs TRBV7-9 and TRBJ1-1; weak D call: TRBD1 (5 bases). Trimming took 5 bases from V and 6 from J, leaving 16 bases between them. The germline V gene encodes CDR1 SEHNR and CDR2 FQNEAQ (reference sequence). The CDR3 sequence is 14 residues long. As DNA, the CDR3 is TGTGCCAGCAGCCCGTTATCGGTCAGGGCTGAAGCTTTCTTT. Protein: CASSPLSVRAEAFF. The full variable domain, completed using reference TRBV7-9 and TRBJ1-1, is DTGVSQNPRHKITKRGQNVTFRCDPISEHNRLYWYRQTLGQGPEFLTYFQNEAQLEKSRLLSDRFSAERPKGSFSTLEIQRTEQGDSAMYLCASSPLSVRAEAFFGQGTRLTVV.